This entry is about one T cell receptor beta chain. This record belongs to a study of blood T cell repertoires in COVID-19. Libraries were prepared by immunoSEQ multiplex PCR; TCRdb keeps only in-frame clonotypes and omits some of them. The sample records a few hundred thousand clones, just over 85% being singletons. The source material was PBMCs or T cells enriched from blood (not recorded which). This TCR was recovered from a woman aged 18-29 years who had recovered from COVID-19.

The CDR3 sequence: CAISNPRQGGPYEQYF. The CDR3 nucleotides are TGTGCCATCAGCAACCCCAGGCAGGGGGGCCCCTACGAGCAGTACTTC. The V and J genes are TRBV10-3 and TRBJ2-7, with D perhaps matching TRBD1 (7 bases). Deletions cut 6 bases from V and 2 bases from J, with 20 bases between. Germline V CDR1 and CDR2: ENHRY, SYGVKD. The CDR3 has 16 amino acids.